What follows are 6 T cell receptor beta chains derived from one specimen sequenced in a study of blood T cell repertoires in COVID-19. TCRdb keeps only in-frame clones here, not all; method: immunoSEQ multiplex PCR. The data hold 140,000 to 150,000 clones, with approximately 80% observed a single time. Sequenced sample: peripheral blood. Receptor source: a woman between 40 and 55 years old with active or convalescent COVID-19.

The CDR3 protein is CASSLYRGRQETQYF. In DNA form, the CDR3 reads TGTGCCAGCAGCTTATATCGGGGGAGGCAAGAGACCCAGTACTTC. The rearrangement joins TRBV7-9 to TRBJ2-5, with D tentatively TRBD2 (6 bases). Between the trimmed V and J ends, which lost 2 bases and 2 bases, there was a span of 12 bases. The CDR3 spans 15 residues. Germline V gene data show CDR1 as SEHNR and CDR2 as FQNEAQ (reference sequence).

V is TRBV3-1 (or the pseudogene TRBV3-2) and J is TRBJ1-1, with a weak D call TRBD1 (5 bases). V lost 3 bases to trimming and J lost 5 bases, with 10 bases between them. This CDR3 region has 13 residues. CDR1 is LGHDT and CDR2 is YNNKEL in the germline V gene (reference sequence). As DNA, the CDR3 is TGTGCCAGCAGCCACCCGGGGGGAACTGAAGCTTTCTTT. Protein sequence: CASSHPGGTEAFF.

The V and J genes are TRBV5-1 and TRBJ2-3, with 10 nucleotides matching TRBD2. The CDR3 is made up of 16 amino acids. After removal of 7 bases from V and 2 bases from J, the junction contained 10 bases not matched to a gene. Germline CDR1 is SGHRS and CDR2 is YFSETQ. This CDR3 reads CASFGGSGGPTDTQYF. Written as DNA, the CDR3 is TGCGCCAGCTTTGGGGGTAGCGGGGGGCCCACAGATACGCAGTATTTT.

This clone was observed a single time. The chain couples TRBV2 to TRBJ2-7; 9 bases agree with TRBD1. CDR3 size: 16 residues. Germline assignment: CDR1 SNHLY and CDR2 FYNNEI. Unmatched junction bases numbered 9, after V lost 1 base and J lost 5 bases. CDR3 sequence: CASSEGPGTGRHEQYF. The DNA for the CDR3 is TGTGCCAGCAGTGAAGGGCCCGGGACAGGGAGGCACGAGCAGTACTTC.

The chain combines TRBV30 with TRBJ1-6; D perhaps matches TRBD1 (6 bases). Trimming took off 1 base at V and 7 bases at J, with 14 bases between the two ends. This CDR3 has 15 amino acids. Germline CDR1 reads GTSNPN; CDR2 reads SVGIG (reference sequence). For the CDR3, the DNA is TGTGCCTGGAGTGCGCCCGACAGGCTGAATTCACCCCTCCACTTT. Its translation: CAWSAPDRLNSPLHF.

The CDR3 is CASRQTSGYNEQFF. CDR3 bases: TGCGCCAGCAGACAGACTAGCGGTTACAATGAGCAGTTCTTC. The chain has TRBV4-3 and TRBJ2-1, with 9 bases fitting TRBD2. The CDR3 has 14 residues. V shed 6 bases, J shed 4 bases, and the junction held 4 bases outside the gene matches. The germline V gene has CDR1 LGHNA and CDR2 YSLEER.